A single sample gave rise to the 17 T cell receptor beta chains below, sequenced in a study of blood T cell repertoires in COVID-19. Assay used: immunoSEQ multiplex PCR; TCRdb lists only in-frame clones, some missing. The sample has fewer than 500,000 clones, roughly 89% seen once. Specimen: peripheral blood. The receptors come from a woman under 40 with active or convalescent COVID-19.

The chain recombines TRBV19 with TRBJ1-2; D is uncertain. V was trimmed by 6 bases and J by 5 bases, leaving 13 bases between them. The CDR3 extends over 13 amino acids. CDR1 is LNHDA, CDR2 SQIVND, per germline (reference sequence). Written as DNA, the CDR3 is TGTGCCAGTAGGGAAGAGGGAAGATATGGCTACACCTTC. This sequence encodes CASREEGRYGYTF. The full variable domain, rest sourced from reference TRBV19 and TRBJ1-2, is DGGITQSPKYLFRKEGQNVTLSCEQNLNHDAMYWYRQDPGQGLRLIYYSQIVNDFQKGDIAEGYSVSREKKESFPLTVTSAQKNPTAFYLCASREEGRYGYTFGSGTRLTVV.

This chain connects TRBV2 to TRBJ1-4, with TRBD1 matching over 10 bases. Germline CDR1 and CDR2: SNHLY and FYNNEI. The CDR3 covers 15 residues. The trim removed 6 bases at V and 8 bases at J, leaving 9 bases unmatched. This chain's CDR3 is CASRDTGTGAEKLFF. The CDR3 region has the DNA TGTGCCAGCAGGGATACCGGGACAGGGGCGGAAAAACTGTTTTTT.

The J gene is TRBJ2-1, the V gene TRBV6-5, with 12 nucleotides matching TRBD2. This CDR3 region has 15 residues. After removal of 4 bases from V and 7 bases from J, the junction contained 5 bases not matched to a gene. CDR1 MNHEY and CDR2 SVGAGI come from the germline V gene. The CDR3 spells CASSWTSGMGNEQFF. CDR3 bases: TGTGCCAGCAGTTGGACTAGCGGGATGGGTAATGAGCAGTTCTTC.

V and J are TRBV7-9 and TRBJ1-1, with D uncertain. The CDR3 consists of 12 residues. CDR1 SEHNR and CDR2 FQNEAQ come from the germline V gene (reference sequence). V gave up 4 bases and J gave up 8 bases, with 11 bases separating them. CDR3: CASSSELGEAFF. The CDR3 region has the DNA TGTGCCAGCAGCTCCGAGCTAGGAGAAGCTTTCTTT.

The chain carries TRBV4-1 and TRBJ2-3, with a weak D call TRBD2 (7 bases). Per the germline V gene, CDR1 is MGHRA and CDR2 is YSYEKL. Trimming removed 0 bases at V and 1 base at J, with 20 bases between. The CDR3 covers 19 residues. The CDR3 reads CASSQDLGYDGGRTDTQYF. The DNA for the CDR3 is TGCGCCAGCAGCCAAGATCTTGGGTACGACGGGGGGCGCACAGATACGCAGTATTTT.

The rearrangement joins TRBV19 to TRBJ1-4; D is possibly TRBD1 (6 bases). Trimming took off 6 bases at V and 8 bases at J, with 19 bases between the two ends. The CDR3 has 15 residues. Germline assignment: CDR1 LNHDA and CDR2 SQIVND (reference sequence). This chain's CDR3 is CASRPDDRPREKLFF. CDR3 nucleotides: TGTGCCAGTAGGCCAGACGACAGGCCACGGGAAAAACTGTTTTTT.

The rearrangement links TRBV10-1 to TRBJ2-7; 11 bases agree with TRBD1. CDR3 length equals 15 residues. CDR1 WNHNN and CDR2 SYGVQD come from the germline V gene (reference sequence). The V gene end was trimmed by 2 bases and the J gene end by 2 bases; junction bases not matched to a gene: 2. Here the CDR3 reads CASSEPGQGAYEQYF. The CDR3 DNA sequence: TGCGCCAGCAGTGAGCCGGGACAGGGGGCCTACGAGCAGTACTTC.

This chain connects TRBV6-5 to TRBJ2-7; 7 positions agree with TRBD1. The trim removed 6 bases at V and 3 bases at J, leaving 8 bases unmatched. The germline CDR1 and CDR2 sequences are MNHEY and SVGAGI. The CDR3 has 14 amino acids. The CDR3 DNA follows: TGTGCCAGCAGAGGCCGGACAGGCGTCTACGAGCAGTACTTC. It codes for CASRGRTGVYEQYF.

This chain connects TRBV19 to TRBJ1-6; D unclear. This CDR3 region has 13 residues. Trimming cost V 6 bases and J 7 bases, with 10 bases left between them. Germline lookup yields CDR1 LNHDA and CDR2 SQIVND (reference sequence). The CDR3 region has the DNA TGTGCCAGTAGGTGGCAGAAAAATTCACCCCTCCACTTT. Residues: CASRWQKNSPLHF.

In this sample, this clone turned up a few times. The genes are TRBV6-5 and TRBJ2-1; the match to TRBD2 covers 13 bases. The CDR3 totals 15 residues. Germline values: CDR1 MNHEY, CDR2 SVGAGI. Trimming removed 6 bases from V and 6 bases from J; junction bases left unmatched: 5. The CDR3 coding sequence is TGTGCCAGCAGAGCCGGGACTAGCGGGGTCAATGAGCAGTTCTTC. It is translated as CASRAGTSGVNEQFF.

This clone was recorded only once. The rearrangement links TRBV2 to TRBJ1-1, with TRBD1 as a possible D gene (6 bases). The CDR3 sequence is 15 residues long. Germline V gene data show CDR1 as SNHLY and CDR2 as FYNNEI. Trimming removed 4 bases at V and 1 base at J, with 13 bases between. CDR3: CASSVDSTKNTEAFF. CDR3 coding DNA: TGTGCCAGCAGTGTGGACAGTACAAAGAACACTGAAGCTTTCTTT.

The chain links TRBV5-1 to TRBJ2-5, with a tentative D call TRBD1 (6 bases). Germline V gene data show CDR1 as SGHRS and CDR2 as YFSETQ. V dropped 0 bases and J dropped 6 bases, with 15 bases sitting between them. CDR3 length equals 15 residues. CDR3 DNA: TGCGCCAGCAGCTTGGGGACCGACAGGATAAAGACCCAGTACTTC. It specifies CASSLGTDRIKTQYF.

The table lists this clone with a count of one. V is TRBV25-1 and J is TRBJ1-4; TRBD1 aligns across 8 bases. The junction had 8 bases not matched to a gene; V was cut back by 1 base and J by 7 bases. The germline V gene encodes CDR1 MGHDK and CDR2 SYGVNS. The CDR3 has 16 amino acids. The CDR3 DNA follows: TGTGCCAGCAGTGAATCGGACAGGGTGGGAGGTGAAAAACTGTTTTTT. Translating it yields CASSESDRVGGEKLFF.

The V and J genes are TRBV19 and TRBJ2-7; perhaps TRBD1 as D (5 bases). CDR3 length equals 15 residues. The V end was cut by 0 bases, the J end by 2 bases, with 11 bases between. The germline V gene encodes CDR1 LNHDA and CDR2 SQIVND (reference sequence). As DNA, the CDR3 is TGTGCCAGTAGTATAGATATTACGACAGCCTACGAGCAGTACTTC. Its protein product is CASSIDITTAYEQYF.

V usage is TRBV5-8 and J usage is TRBJ2-3, with 15 bases aligning to TRBD2. Germline CDR1 reads SGHTS; CDR2 reads YDEGEE. CDR3 length: 17 amino acids. Unmatched junction bases numbered 6, after V lost 3 bases and J lost 4 bases. The chain's CDR3 is CASSSGLAGGLADTQYF. The CDR3 DNA reads TGTGCCAGCAGCTCGGGACTAGCGGGGGGTCTGGCAGATACGCAGTATTTT. Based on the CDR3 plus reference TRBV5-8 and TRBJ2-3, the full variable domain is EAGVTQSPTHLIKTRGQQATLRCSPISGHTSVYWYQQALGLGLQFLLWYDEGEERNRGNFPPRFSGRQFPNYSSELNVNALELEDSALYLCASSSGLAGGLADTQYFGPGTRLTVL.

The chain links TRBV1 to TRBJ2-6; the tabulated D call, TRBD2, remains unverified against the DNA. TRBV1 is noted as a pseudogene. CDR3 length: 15 residues. CDR3 sequence reads: CTSSHGRSRANVLTF. The CDR3 bases are TGCACCAGCAGCCACGGTCGTAGTAGGGCCAACGTCCTGACTTTC.

The chain combines TRBV3-1 (or the pseudogene TRBV3-2) with TRBJ1-2, with D perhaps TRBD1 (5 bases). The V gene lost 5 bases and the J gene lost 8 bases, with 27 bases spanning the gap. CDR1 is LGHDT, CDR2 YNNKEL, per germline (reference sequence). The CDR3 is made up of 17 amino acids. CDR3: CASSGGDGGPWVGGYTF. The CDR3 DNA sequence: TGTGCCAGCAGCGGGGGGGACGGCGGCCCTTGGGTTGGAGGCTACACCTTC.